Below, 32 T cell receptor beta chains from the same sample are listed, as sequenced in a study of T-cell memory formation after mild COVID-19. A single record per CDR3 protein comes from TCRdb applying MiXCR to the 5' RACE reads. The sample shows around 310,000 distinct CDR3 sequences, 14% of them seen only once. The sequenced material came from PBMCs or a T cell subset sorted from them (not recorded which). Receptors originate from a man between 18 and 35 years old who had mild COVID-19 (a few samples of this study predate the infection). Cell type and time point are not known.

This clonotype was observed a handful of times. The rearrangement joins TRBV3-1 to TRBJ1-6, with 7 bases fitting TRBD1. The CDR3 has 15 residues. Germline values: CDR1 LGHDT, CDR2 YNNKEL (reference sequence). V gave up 1 base and J gave up 6 bases; unmatched junction bases: 3. The CDR3 region has the DNA TGTGCCAGCAGCCAAGCCCGACAGGGTAATTCACCCCTCCACTTT. Protein: CASSQARQGNSPLHF.

This clonotype was found a few times. This rearrangement joins TRBV6-2 or TRBV6-3 to TRBJ1-2; possibly TRBD1 for D (6 bases). Germline-derived CDR1 and CDR2 are MNHEY and SVGEGT. V lost 5 bases and J lost 8, with 12 bases in between. CDR3 length: 12 amino acids. The CDR3 is CASSPGEEGYTF. CDR3 coding DNA: TGTGCCAGCAGTCCAGGGGAGGAAGGCTACACCTTC.

This clonotype was observed once. CDR3 coding DNA: TGTGCCACAGGACAGGGACACGTTAATTCACCCCTCCACTTT. Protein product: CATGQGHVNSPLHF. This sequence joins TRBV28 and TRBJ1-6; 8 bases are a match to TRBD1. Trimming removed 10 bases from V and 6 bases from J; junction bases left unmatched: 8. Germline loops: CDR1 MDHEN, CDR2 SYDVKM. This CDR3 contains 14 residues.

The chain links TRBV5-1 to TRBJ2-7; 7 bases are a match to TRBD1. Trimming took 4 bases from V and 3 from J; bases not matched to a gene: 7. The CDR3 runs to 14 residues. Germline CDR1 SGHRS, CDR2 YFSETQ. The CDR3 nucleotides are TGCGCCAGCAGCGTTGGGACAGCTAACTACGAGCAGTACTTC. Translated: CASSVGTANYEQYF.

This clonotype was counted between two and nine times. V gene TRBV10-3 combines with J gene TRBJ2-7; TRBD2 matches 8 bases. Germline-derived CDR1 and CDR2 are ENHRY and SYGVKD. V was pared by 2 bases and J by 1 base, with 1 base of the junction left unmatched. This CDR3 has 14 residues. CDR3 sequence (DNA): TGTGCCATCAGTGAGCGGGGGGGATCCTACGAGCAGTACTTC. It is translated as CAISERGGSYEQYF.

The chain couples TRBV19 to TRBJ2-2, with D unresolved. This CDR3 is 14 amino acids long. V dropped 3 bases and J dropped 1 base, with 6 bases sitting between them. Germline CDR1 LNHDA, CDR2 SQIVND (reference sequence). In nucleotides, the CDR3 is TGTGCCAGTAGTATTACCGGGAACACCGGGGAGCTGTTTTTT. Amino acid sequence: CASSITGNTGELFF.

The chain uses TRBV5-5 and TRBJ1-1, with no clear D. V was pared by 2 bases and J by 1 base, with 15 bases between. This CDR3 is built from 16 residues. CDR1 is SGHKS and CDR2 is YYEKEE in the germline V gene (reference sequence). This CDR3 reads CASSFEDLEGNTEAFF. The CDR3 DNA follows: TGTGCCAGCAGCTTTGAAGACCTGGAAGGGAACACTGAAGCTTTCTTT.

This clonotype was found a few times. This CDR3 is CAISESSTPTGELFF. CDR3 coding DNA: TGTGCCATCAGTGAGTCATCCACTCCCACCGGGGAGCTGTTTTTT. The chain combines TRBV10-3 with TRBJ2-2; no clear D. The V gene lost 0 bases and the J gene lost 4 bases, with 9 bases spanning the gap. The germline gives CDR1 ENHRY, CDR2 SYGVKD. The CDR3 has 15 residues.

This clonotype was picked up a small number of times. The J gene is TRBJ2-5, the V gene TRBV12-3 or TRBV12-4; the D gene is possibly TRBD2 (5 bases). The CDR3 sequence is 13 residues long. V was pared by 6 bases and J by 2 bases, with 10 bases between. The CDR3 coding sequence is TGTGCCAGCAGCGACACTAGACAAGAGACCCAGTACTTC. Its protein product is CASSDTRQETQYF.

This clonotype was observed a few times. The rearrangement joins TRBV20-1 to TRBJ2-7, with 9 bases matching TRBD2. CDR1 and CDR2 (germline): DFQATT, SNEGSKA (reference sequence). J lost 3 bases, V lost 1 base, and 1 base had no gene match. This CDR3 spans 13 amino acids. The CDR3 is CSARGLADYEQYF. The CDR3 bases are TGCAGTGCTAGAGGACTAGCGGACTACGAGCAGTACTTC.

This chain links TRBV4-3 with TRBJ2-3; 9 nucleotides match TRBD1. V shed 1 base, J shed 4 bases, and the junction held 12 bases outside the gene matches. The CDR3 consists of 18 residues. Per germline, CDR1 LGHNA and CDR2 YSLEER. The CDR3 here is CASSQVGLGTGRADTQYF. The DNA for the CDR3 is TGCGCCAGCAGCCAAGTAGGACTTGGGACAGGGAGAGCAGATACGCAGTATTTT.

This clonotype has only a few counts. The chain uses TRBV6-5 and TRBJ2-5, with D maybe TRBD1 (6 bases). CDR1 MNHEY and CDR2 SVGAGI come from the germline V gene. The V and J ends lost 7 bases and 7 bases respectively, with 22 bases between them. CDR3 length: 15 amino acids. The CDR3 here is CASMLATGFEGTQYF. DNA for the CDR3: TGTGCCAGCATGTTAGCTACAGGGTTCGAAGGGACCCAGTACTTC.

V usage is TRBV7-2 and J usage is TRBJ1-2, with D hard to call. Trimming left V 5 bases short and J 4 bases short, with 11 bases between. The germline V gene has CDR1 SGHTA and CDR2 FQGNSA. The CDR3 is 13 amino acids. DNA of the CDR3: TGTGCCAGCAGCACCGGGTCCACCTATGGCTACACCTTC. Translation: CASSTGSTYGYTF.

Only a few counts were recorded for this clonotype. The genes are TRBV10-3 and TRBJ1-1, with D unclear. The germline gives CDR1 ENHRY, CDR2 SYGVKD. The CDR3 totals 11 residues. Trimming stripped 8 bases from V and 3 bases from J, with 7 bases between. This CDR3 is CAIAQDTEAFF. CDR3 DNA: TGTGCCATCGCGCAGGACACTGAAGCTTTCTTT.

There are many counts of this clonotype. The chain links TRBV7-9 to TRBJ1-5; possible D gene TRBD1, 5 bases. Between the trimmed V and J ends, which lost 2 bases and 2 bases, there was a span of 16 bases. The CDR3 runs to 17 residues. Germline CDR1 reads SEHNR; CDR2 reads FQNEAQ (reference sequence). The CDR3 is CASSLYNYGGGNQPQHF. The DNA for the CDR3 is TGTGCCAGCAGCTTATACAATTATGGGGGGGGCAATCAGCCCCAGCATTTT. Drawing the rest from reference TRBV7-9 and TRBJ1-5, the complete variable domain is DTGVSQNPRHKITKRGQNVTFRCDPISEHNRLYWYRQTLGQGPEFLTYFQNEAQLEKSRLLSDRFSAERPKGSFSTLEIQRTEQGDSAMYLCASSLYNYGGGNQPQHFGDGTRLSIL.

This clonotype was seen more than once but under ten times. The chain has TRBV9 and TRBJ1-1; D possibly corresponds to TRBD1 (6 bases). This CDR3 is built from 15 residues. CDR1 is SGDLS, CDR2 YYNGEE, per germline. With 0 bases removed from V and 4 bases from J, the gap between germline ends came to 13 bases. The CDR3 here is CASSVEQGSSTEAFF. The CDR3, as DNA: TGTGCCAGCAGCGTAGAGCAGGGGTCGAGCACTGAAGCTTTCTTT.

DNA for the CDR3: TGTGCCAGCAGCCGGGTCCAGAATTCACCCCTCCACTTT. This encodes CASSRVQNSPLHF. V usage is TRBV11-2 and J usage is TRBJ1-6, with no clear D. The germline gives CDR1 SGHAT, CDR2 FQNNGV. V gave up 5 bases and J gave up 7 bases, with 9 bases separating them. This CDR3 has 13 amino acids.

The V and J genes are TRBV7-9 and TRBJ2-5; D remains ambiguous. The CDR3 length is 15 residues. V was clipped by 4 bases and J by 5 bases, with 17 bases between them. In germline, CDR1 is SEHNR, CDR2 FQNEAQ (reference sequence). This CDR3 reads CASSSLRAPRETQYF. The CDR3 DNA reads as TGTGCCAGCAGCTCGCTCCGGGCCCCGAGGGAGACCCAGTACTTC.

V usage is TRBV20-1 and J usage is TRBJ2-2; no clear D gene. V lost 0 bases and J 4 bases, leaving 6 bases between the germline ends. The CDR3 spans 13 residues. CDR1 and CDR2 (germline): DFQATT, SNEGSKA (reference sequence). The CDR3 nucleotides are TGCAGTGCTAGAGACGAAGTCACCGGGGAGCTGTTTTTT. Protein product: CSARDEVTGELFF.

This chain joins TRBV6-5 and TRBJ2-5; maybe TRBD2 (6 bases). V was pared by 6 bases and J by 7 bases, with 15 bases between. CDR3 length: 13 residues. Germline CDR1 reads MNHEY; CDR2 reads SVGAGI. The CDR3 DNA reads as TGTGCCAGCAGCAGGGACTCCCCCGCGACCCAGTACTTC. Protein: CASSRDSPATQYF.

In its sample, this clonotype is medium-sized. CDR3 sequence: CASSNPPAPLHF. The CDR3 bases are TGTGCCAGCAGTAACCCACCCGCACCCCTCCACTTT. The gene calls are TRBV12-3 or TRBV12-4 and TRBJ1-6, with D unclear. Deletions cut 5 bases from V and 11 bases from J, with 10 bases between. The CDR3 extends over 12 amino acids.

This clonotype was counted only a few times. This chain links TRBV6-6 with TRBJ2-3; D perhaps matches TRBD1 (5 bases). V dropped 2 bases and J dropped 2 bases, with 14 bases sitting between them. Germline CDR1 reads MNHNY; CDR2 reads SVGAGI (reference sequence). The CDR3 extends over 16 amino acids. The CDR3 loop reads CASSYGDSYYTDTQYF. CDR3 bases: TGTGCCAGCAGTTACGGAGACAGTTATTACACAGATACGCAGTATTTT.

This clonotype was seen repeatedly, ten times or more. This chain joins TRBV4-3 and TRBJ2-2; D may be TRBD1 (6 bases). Germline V CDR1 and CDR2: LGHNA, YSLEER. This CDR3 has 14 residues. The germline V and J ends were trimmed by 0 bases and 7 bases, with 9 bases remaining between them. The CDR3 nucleotides are TGCGCCAGCAGCCAAGACAGGGGCGGCGGGGAGCTGTTTTTT. Protein sequence: CASSQDRGGGELFF.

The gene calls are TRBV4-2 and TRBJ2-3; weak D call: TRBD2 (6 bases). The CDR3 loop spans 15 amino acids. The V end was cut by 0 bases, the J end by 5 bases, with 12 bases between. Germline V gene data show CDR1 as LGHNA and CDR2 as YNFKEQ. CDR3 protein: CASSQETSLVDTQYF. The CDR3 bases are TGTGCCAGCAGCCAAGAGACTAGTTTAGTAGATACGCAGTATTTT.

This clonotype turned up a few times. The V call is TRBV5-6, the J call TRBJ2-3, with D tentatively TRBD1 or TRBD2 (5 bases each). Germline V lookup: CDR1 SGHDT, CDR2 YYEEEE. Trimming removed 10 bases from V and 4 bases from J, with 22 bases in between. This CDR3 comprises 15 residues. CDR3 coding DNA: TGTGCCTTTAAAACGGGCCCTCGGGGCCCAGATACGCAGTATTTT. This translates into CAFKTGPRGPDTQYF.

This clonotype has a handful of counts. The genes are TRBV7-2 and TRBJ1-5, with D uncertain. This CDR3 comprises 15 residues. Germline V gene lookup returns CDR1 SGHTA and CDR2 FQGNSA. The V and J ends lost 1 base and 1 base respectively, with 8 bases between them. The CDR3 DNA follows: TGTGCCAGCAGCTTAGTGCCAGAGAGCAATCAGCCCCAGCATTTT. This translates into CASSLVPESNQPQHF.

This clonotype has just a few counts. The chain links TRBV6-2 or TRBV6-3 to TRBJ2-7; D call uncertain. This CDR3 comprises 12 residues. Germline-derived CDR1 and CDR2 are MNHEY and SVGEGT. V lost 10 bases and J lost 0, with 10 bases in between. In DNA form, the CDR3 reads TGTGCCACCCGGTTCCCCTCCTACGAGCAGTACTTC. Encoded protein: CATRFPSYEQYF.

The chain carries TRBV9 and TRBJ2-2; 9 bases agree with TRBD1. CDR3 length: 13 residues. V trimming: 1 base; J trimming: 11 bases; junction bases outside the gene matches: 3. Germline V gene data show CDR1 as SGDLS and CDR2 as YYNGEE. CDR3 coding DNA: TGTGCCAGCAGCGTATTGACAGGGGGTGAGCTGTTTTTT. Its protein product is CASSVLTGGELFF.

J is TRBJ2-3 and V is TRBV14; TRBD2 matches 8 bases. Unmatched junction bases numbered 4, after V lost 1 base and J lost 4 bases. The CDR3 is made up of 15 amino acids. Germline loops: CDR1 SGHDN, CDR2 FVKESK. CDR3 nucleotides: TGTGCCAGCAGCCAAGGTACTAGCGGCTCAGATACGCAGTATTTT. It specifies CASSQGTSGSDTQYF.

This clonotype was observed a handful of times. V and J are TRBV6-5 and TRBJ1-5; D unresolved. V lost 2 bases and J lost 5, with 10 bases in between. Germline V lookup: CDR1 MNHEY, CDR2 SVGAGI. This CDR3 spans 14 amino acids. CDR3 coding DNA: TGTGCCAGCAGTTACAATCGGGGATATCAGCCCCAGCATTTT. It translates to CASSYNRGYQPQHF.

This clonotype occurred a few times. This chain joins TRBV12-3 or TRBV12-4 and TRBJ1-1; no clear D gene. Trimming removed 2 bases from V and 4 bases from J, with 14 bases in between. This CDR3 is built from 15 residues. This CDR3 is CASSLQAGGITEAFF. The CDR3 nucleotides are TGTGCCAGCAGTTTACAGGCAGGCGGGATCACTGAAGCTTTCTTT.

This chain connects TRBV6-5 to TRBJ1-2; D perhaps matches TRBD1 (6 bases). CDR1 is MNHEY and CDR2 is SVGAGI in the germline V gene. The CDR3 spans 14 residues. The ends were cut back, 5 bases at V and 5 bases at J, with 15 bases in the middle. The CDR3 is CASSPTLTGYGYTF. In DNA form, the CDR3 reads TGTGCCAGCAGTCCGACCCTCACAGGGTATGGCTACACCTTC.